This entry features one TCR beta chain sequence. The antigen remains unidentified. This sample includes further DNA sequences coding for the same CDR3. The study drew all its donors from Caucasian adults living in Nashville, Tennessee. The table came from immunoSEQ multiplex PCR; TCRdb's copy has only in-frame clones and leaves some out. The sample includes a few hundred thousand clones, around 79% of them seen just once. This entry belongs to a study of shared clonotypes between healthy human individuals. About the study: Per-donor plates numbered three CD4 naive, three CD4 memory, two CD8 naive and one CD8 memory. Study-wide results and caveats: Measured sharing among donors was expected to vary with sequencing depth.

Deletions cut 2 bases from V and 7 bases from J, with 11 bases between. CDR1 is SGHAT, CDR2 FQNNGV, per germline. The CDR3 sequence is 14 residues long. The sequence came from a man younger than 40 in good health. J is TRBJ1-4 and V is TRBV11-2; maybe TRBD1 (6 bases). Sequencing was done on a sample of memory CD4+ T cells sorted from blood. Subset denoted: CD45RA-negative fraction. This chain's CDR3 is CASSLRGGSEKLFF. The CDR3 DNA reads TGTGCCAGCAGCTTAAGAGGGGGTAGTGAAAAACTGTTTTTT.